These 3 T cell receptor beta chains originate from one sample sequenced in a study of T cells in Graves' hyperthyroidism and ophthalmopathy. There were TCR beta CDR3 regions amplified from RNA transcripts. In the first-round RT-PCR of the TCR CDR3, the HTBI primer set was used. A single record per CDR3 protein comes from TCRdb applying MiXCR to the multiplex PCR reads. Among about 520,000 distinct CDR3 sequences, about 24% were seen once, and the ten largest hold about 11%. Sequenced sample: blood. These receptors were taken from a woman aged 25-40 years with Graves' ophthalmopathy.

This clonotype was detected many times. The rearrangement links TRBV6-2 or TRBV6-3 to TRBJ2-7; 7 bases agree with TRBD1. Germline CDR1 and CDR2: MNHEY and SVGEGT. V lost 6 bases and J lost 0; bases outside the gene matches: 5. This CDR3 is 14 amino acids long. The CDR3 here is CASSQDRVSYEQYF. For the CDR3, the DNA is TGTGCCAGCAGCCAAGACAGGGTCTCCTACGAGCAGTACTTC.

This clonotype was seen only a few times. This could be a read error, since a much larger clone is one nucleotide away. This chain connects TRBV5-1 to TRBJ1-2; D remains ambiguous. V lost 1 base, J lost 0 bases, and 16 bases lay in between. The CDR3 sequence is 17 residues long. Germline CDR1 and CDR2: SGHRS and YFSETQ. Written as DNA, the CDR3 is TGCGCCAGCAGCTTGTCCAGCCACCTAAAGACTAACTATGGCTACACCTTC. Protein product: CASSLSSHLKTNYGYTF.

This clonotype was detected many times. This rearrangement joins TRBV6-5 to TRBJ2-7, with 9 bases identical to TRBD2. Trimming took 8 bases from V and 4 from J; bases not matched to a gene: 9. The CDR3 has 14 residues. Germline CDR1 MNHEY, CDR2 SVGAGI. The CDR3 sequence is CASRLSGGWYEQYF. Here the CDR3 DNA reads TGTGCCAGCCGGCTAAGCGGGGGGTGGTACGAGCAGTACTTC.